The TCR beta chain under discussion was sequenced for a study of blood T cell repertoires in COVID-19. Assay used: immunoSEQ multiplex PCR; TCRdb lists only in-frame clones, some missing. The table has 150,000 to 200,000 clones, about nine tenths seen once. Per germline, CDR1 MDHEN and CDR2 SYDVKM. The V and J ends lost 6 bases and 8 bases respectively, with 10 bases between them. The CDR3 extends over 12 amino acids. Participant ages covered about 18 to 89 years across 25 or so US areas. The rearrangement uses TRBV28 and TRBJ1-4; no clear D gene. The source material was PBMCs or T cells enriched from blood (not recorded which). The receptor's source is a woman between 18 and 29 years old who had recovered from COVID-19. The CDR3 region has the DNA TGTGCCAGCAGCCTCCGGGAGGAAAAACTGTTTTTT. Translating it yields CASSLREEKLFF.